Below, 24 T cell receptor beta chains from the same sample are listed, as sequenced in a study of T cells in Graves' hyperthyroidism and ophthalmopathy. There were TCR beta CDR3 regions amplified from RNA transcripts. The HTBI primer set drove a first-round RT-PCR of the TCR CDR3. MiXCR was run by TCRdb on the multiplex PCR reads, yielding one entry per CDR3 protein. The profile shows roughly 350,000 distinct CDR3 sequences, roughly 13% of them singletons. Sequenced input: blood. The receptors stem from a woman in her twenties or thirties with Graves' hyperthyroidism.

A remark on this clonotype: A much larger clone is a single base away; this may be a read error. V usage is TRBV2 and J usage is TRBJ1-4, with 10 nucleotides matching TRBD1. The CDR3 is made up of 13 amino acids. The V gene end was trimmed by 8 bases and the J gene end by 12 bases; junction bases not matched to a gene: 9. CDR1 is SNHLY, CDR2 FYNNEI, per germline. CDR3 region: CASYRDRGEELFF. In nucleotides, the CDR3 is TGTGCCAGCTATCGGGACAGGGGAGAAGAACTGTTTTTT.

CDR3 loop: CASLRDHVSNQPQHF. The DNA for the CDR3 is TGTGCCAGCCTGAGGGACCACGTTAGCAATCAGCCCCAGCATTTT. The chain employs TRBV6-1 and TRBJ1-5, with a possible D match to TRBD1 (5 bases). The ends were cut back, 8 bases at V and 0 bases at J, with 14 bases in the middle. This CDR3 has 15 amino acids. Germline CDR1 reads MNHNS; CDR2 reads SASEGT.

The gene calls are TRBV28 and TRBJ2-7; TRBD2 matches at 7 bases. The germline V gene encodes CDR1 MDHEN and CDR2 SYDVKM. V lost 6 bases, J lost 0 bases, and 11 bases stayed unmatched. The CDR3 extends over 16 amino acids. CDR3: CASSSPLRESSYEQYF. The CDR3 DNA reads TGTGCCAGCAGCTCCCCTCTGCGGGAGAGCTCCTACGAGCAGTACTTC.

This clonotype was picked up many times. The V call is TRBV12-3 or TRBV12-4, the J call TRBJ2-1, with TRBD2 matching over 10 bases. The trim removed 6 bases at V and 1 base at J, leaving 15 bases unmatched. The CDR3 has 19 residues. The CDR3, as DNA: TGTGCCAGCAGATTGGGACAGAGAGTAGCGGGAGGATCCTACAATGAGCAGTTCTTC. It specifies CASRLGQRVAGGSYNEQFF.

This clonotype has a count of ten or more. The rearrangement uses TRBV12-3 or TRBV12-4 and TRBJ1-2; D possibly corresponds to TRBD1 (5 bases). The CDR3 has 13 residues. V lost 4 bases to trimming and J lost 4 bases, with 10 bases between them. The CDR3 coding sequence is TGTGCCAGCAGTTCCGGGACGGCCTATGGCTACACCTTC. This gives the protein CASSSGTAYGYTF.

Many counts were recorded for this clonotype. The chain links TRBV11-2 to TRBJ2-3, with TRBD2 matching over 7 bases. CDR3 length: 17 amino acids. Germline values: CDR1 SGHAT, CDR2 FQNNGV. V lost 5 bases to trimming and J lost 0 bases; unmatched junction nucleotides: 11. CDR3 DNA sequence: TGTGCCAGCAGCCCCAGGACCGCGGGAGCTAGCACAGATACGCAGTATTTT. Its protein product is CASSPRTAGASTDTQYF.

This clonotype was seen ten or more times. The rearrangement uses TRBV5-1 and TRBJ1-1, with D unresolved. The CDR3 spans 12 residues. Trimming took 7 bases from V and 3 from J, leaving 10 bases between them. Per the germline V gene, CDR1 is SGHRS and CDR2 is YFSETQ. In DNA form, the CDR3 reads TGCGCCAGCGCCACAGACTACACTGAAGCTTTCTTT. It codes for CASATDYTEAFF.

This clonotype appeared many times. This chain uses TRBV28 with TRBJ2-7; 9 bases line up with TRBD2. Germline-derived CDR1 and CDR2 are MDHEN and SYDVKM. With 4 bases clipped from V and 4 bases from J, the junction kept 20 bases outside the gene matches. This CDR3 region has 19 residues. CDR3 sequence: CASSWGGRTASGMVYEQYF. As DNA, the CDR3 is TGTGCCAGCAGTTGGGGGGGTAGAACGGCTAGCGGGATGGTGTACGAGCAGTACTTC.

There are a few counts of this clonotype. The chain carries TRBV2 and TRBJ1-4; D possibly corresponds to TRBD1 (6 bases). The CDR3 has 15 amino acids. V lost 4 bases and J lost 7, with 16 bases in between. Germline loops: CDR1 SNHLY, CDR2 FYNNEI. CDR3 DNA: TGTGCCAGCAGTGCGGAGTCGGGGGGCGGTGAAAAACTGTTTTTT. Translation gives CASSAESGGGEKLFF.

This clonotype was seen only a few times. The CDR3 here is CAISETGTSGSGTGELFF. CDR3 coding DNA: TGTGCCATCAGTGAAACCGGGACTAGCGGGAGCGGGACCGGGGAGCTGTTTTTT. The chain couples TRBV10-3 to TRBJ2-2; TRBD2 matches at 14 bases. J was trimmed by 5 bases and V by 3 bases; bases with no gene match: 8. Germline V CDR1 and CDR2: ENHRY, SYGVKD. The CDR3 is 18 amino acids.

There are many counts of this clonotype. The chain uses TRBV6-1 and TRBJ1-1; 7 bases align to TRBD1. The CDR3 runs 13 residues. With 7 bases clipped from V and 9 bases from J, the junction kept 11 bases outside the gene matches. Germline V gene sequence: CDR1 MNHNS, CDR2 SASEGT. The CDR3 bases are TGTGCCAGCAAAGAACAGGGGCGAGGGAAAGCTTTCTTT. This sequence encodes CASKEQGRGKAFF.

This clonotype was counted at least ten times. The chain joins TRBV20-1 to TRBJ2-6, with TRBD1 as a possible D gene (5 bases). The CDR3 has 16 residues. The germline V gene encodes CDR1 DFQATT and CDR2 SNEGSKA (reference sequence). With 0 bases removed from V and 0 bases from J, the gap between germline ends came to 9 bases. The CDR3 loop is CSARDTGRSGANVLTF. CDR3 DNA sequence: TGCAGTGCTAGAGATACAGGACGCTCTGGGGCCAACGTCCTGACTTTC.

This clonotype was found many times. The chain is built from TRBV9 and TRBJ2-1, with TRBD2 as a possible D gene (6 bases). Trimming stripped 2 bases from V and 0 bases from J, with 15 bases between. Germline-derived CDR1 and CDR2 are SGDLS and YYNGEE. This CDR3 comprises 17 residues. The chain's CDR3 is CASSVRPEGSSYNEQFF. In nucleotides, the CDR3 is TGTGCCAGCAGCGTGAGACCGGAGGGCAGCTCCTACAATGAGCAGTTCTTC.

Ten or more counts support this clonotype. The genes are TRBV20-1 and TRBJ2-1; TRBD2 matches at 8 bases. This CDR3 has 15 residues. Germline values: CDR1 DFQATT, CDR2 SNEGSKA (reference sequence). Trimming took 1 base from V and 0 from J; bases not matched to a gene: 2. CDR3 in amino acids: CSARGSGSSYNEQFF. In nucleotides, the CDR3 is TGCAGTGCTAGAGGAAGCGGGAGCTCCTACAATGAGCAGTTCTTC.

There are many counts of this clonotype. This rearrangement joins TRBV12-3 or TRBV12-4 to TRBJ1-2; D gene ambiguous. The CDR3 contains 12 residues. V lost 0 bases, J lost 8 bases, and 7 bases lay in between. The CDR3 nucleotides are TGTGCCAGCAGTTTAGCGCCTGCGGGCTACACCTTC. Its protein is CASSLAPAGYTF.

This clonotype was recorded many times. This chain connects TRBV5-1 to TRBJ1-1, with 9 nucleotides matching TRBD1. Germline CDR1 SGHRS, CDR2 YFSETQ. CDR3 length: 16 residues. Trimming cost V 0 bases and J 5 bases; bases outside gene matches: 8. The CDR3 protein is CASSLGAGTGLTEAFF. DNA for the CDR3: TGCGCCAGCAGCTTGGGGGCCGGGACAGGGTTGACTGAAGCTTTCTTT.

This clonotype was seen a handful of times. The CDR3 reads CASSWLAGGEKTGSIPEFF. CDR3 bases: TGTGCCAGCAGCTGGCTAGCGGGAGGAGAAAAAACGGGGTCCATCCCCGAGTTCTTC. The chain links TRBV7-9 to TRBJ2-1, with 11 bases lining up with TRBD2. The germline gives CDR1 SEHNR, CDR2 FQNEAQ (reference sequence). The CDR3 totals 19 residues. J lost 14 bases, V lost 4 bases, and 25 bases had no gene match.

The table lists this clonotype with many counts. The rearrangement links TRBV12-3 or TRBV12-4 to TRBJ2-1; 10 positions agree with TRBD2. Trimming cost V 4 bases and J 7 bases; bases outside gene matches: 7. There are 15 residues in the CDR3. The CDR3 reads CASSWPSGSGNEQFF. The CDR3 DNA reads as TGTGCCAGCAGTTGGCCTAGCGGGAGTGGGAATGAGCAGTTCTTC.

Many counts were recorded for this clonotype. The chain recombines TRBV11-3 with TRBJ2-2; TRBD1 might be the D (6 bases). Trimming stripped 5 bases from V and 2 bases from J, with 18 bases between. The CDR3 has 17 amino acids. Germline V gives CDR1 SGHNT, CDR2 YENEEA. CDR3 bases: TGTGCCAGCAGCAAAGGCAGGGGCTCTCTTAACACCGGGGAGCTGTTTTTT. Amino acid sequence: CASSKGRGSLNTGELFF.

Details on this clonotype: Since a much larger clone is just one base distant, this may be a read error. This CDR3 is missing its conserved last phenylalanine or tryptophan, likely due to a read error. The chain couples TRBV2 to TRBJ1-1; 9 nucleotides agree with TRBD1. CDR3 size: 14 residues. V shed 3 bases and J 7 bases; nucleotides not matched to a gene: 6. Germline lookup yields CDR1 SNHLY and CDR2 FYNNEI. CDR3 in DNA: TGTGCCAGCAGTGAGGGGACAGGGAGAGGTGAAGCTTTCCTT. It specifies CASSEGTGRGEAFL.

The V and J genes are TRBV29-1 and TRBJ2-7; 8 nucleotides align to TRBD2. The CDR3 runs 14 residues. Germline V CDR1 and CDR2: SQVTM, ANQGSEA. With V trimmed by 4 bases and J by 7 bases, 12 bases remained unmatched. DNA of the CDR3: TGCAGCGTTGCTACCGGGGGGGGGGGCGGGGAGCAGTACTTC. As protein: CSVATGGGGGEQYF.

The sample holds many counts of this clonotype. V gene TRBV12-3 or TRBV12-4 combines with J gene TRBJ1-1; 7 bases agree with TRBD1. The V gene end was trimmed by 6 bases and the J gene end by 3 bases; junction bases not matched to a gene: 10. CDR3 length equals 15 residues. The CDR3: CASSPNRGWHTEAFF. The CDR3 coding sequence is TGTGCCAGCAGCCCCAACAGGGGCTGGCACACTGAAGCTTTCTTT.

This clonotype was seen many times. The chain joins TRBV6-1 to TRBJ1-2, with a weak D call TRBD1 (6 bases). V lost 6 bases and J lost 5, with 13 bases in between. This CDR3 spans 13 amino acids. Germline CDR1 MNHNS, CDR2 SASEGT. DNA for the CDR3: TGTGCCAGCAGACAGGGCGAGGGTTATGGCTACACCTTC. It specifies CASRQGEGYGYTF.

This clonotype was counted a few times. This rearrangement joins TRBV6-5 to TRBJ2-7, with a tentative D call TRBD1 (6 bases). Per the germline V gene, CDR1 is MNHEY and CDR2 is SVGAGI. Trimming removed 0 bases from V and 4 bases from J, with 13 bases in between. The CDR3 totals 15 residues. The CDR3 nucleotides are TGTGCCAGCAGTTACTCCGGACAGTACCTTTACGAGCAGTACTTC. Its protein product is CASSYSGQYLYEQYF.